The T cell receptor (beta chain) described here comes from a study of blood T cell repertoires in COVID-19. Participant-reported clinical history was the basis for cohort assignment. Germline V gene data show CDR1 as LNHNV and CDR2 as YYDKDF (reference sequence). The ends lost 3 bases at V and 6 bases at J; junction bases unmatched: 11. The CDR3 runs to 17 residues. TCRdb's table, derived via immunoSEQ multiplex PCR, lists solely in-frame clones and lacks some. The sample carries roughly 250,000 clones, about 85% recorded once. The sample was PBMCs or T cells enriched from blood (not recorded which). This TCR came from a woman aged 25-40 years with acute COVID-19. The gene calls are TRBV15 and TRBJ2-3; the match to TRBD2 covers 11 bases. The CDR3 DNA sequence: TGTGCCACCAGCAGGGGCTTTCTAGCGGGAGGTGGGGATACGCAGTATTTT. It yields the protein CATSRGFLAGGGDTQYF.